The entry below gives a single T cell receptor beta chain sequence along with its context. This clone was recorded once. The antigen it binds to is not known. Within one base of it there is no much larger clone, and no base qualities were kept. This sample is drawn from a study of blood T cell repertoires in COVID-19 (dated by TCRdb to the early 2020s). Background for the entire study: The collaborator samples originated in the United States, Italy and Spain and spanned the acute and convalescent phases of COVID-19. Deeply sampled blood TCRbeta repertoires from subjects exposed to, actively infected with, or recovered from COVID-19 were included in the dataset. A de-identified subject ID, COVID-19 status, age in years and sex were almost always included in the sample metadata. The prospective study material was composed of cDNA or gDNA derived from T cells, B-cell-depleted T cells, or PBMCs. Where available, HLA class I and class II types were obtained from metadata supplied by the sample provider rather than from assay-based typing. The samples were drawn from two sources: the first 160 participants of the ongoing ImmuneRACE study, and 1,254 subjects contributed by 6 global collaborators. The repertoires were released in a freely available public database meant as a resource for research on the immune response to SARS-CoV-2.

Taken from the germline V gene (reference sequence), the CDR1 and CDR2 loops are MNHNY and SVGAGI. V is clipped by 8 bases and J by 1 base, and the sequence between their germline boundaries is 12 bases long. Taken from cysteine to phenylalanine, the CDR3 has 14 residues. Of the read, only the CDR3 DNA is kept; its 42 bases are in frame from base 1. Study-wide findings and limitations: Clinical and demographic metadata were provided uncurated, with the amount varying by source and participant.

One collaborating source in Seattle enrolled patients during active infection and followed them longitudinally through the course of disease. Each collaborating institution followed its own protocols to collect whole blood in K2EDTA tubes. For TCRbeta analysis, collaborators shipped samples in one of three forms: frozen whole blood, isolated PBMCs, or DNA extracted from either of those sample types. TCRbeta CDR3 regions were amplified from genomic DNA using the immunoSEQ Assay, a bias-controlled multiplex PCR. As for how the authors treated the data: The number of nucleated cells in each sample was estimated by amplification of reference gene primers within the assay. To quantify the absolute abundance of each unique TCRbeta CDR3 rearrangement, sequence reads were collapsed and filtered. Productive Simpson clonality was computed per sample as the square root of Simpson's diversity index over productive rearrangements. TCRdb obtained this table from immuneACCESS and retained in-frame rearrangements with V and J assigned. These tables miss some clones; where compared with another copy, unresolved V genes account for less than half of the shortfall, and the remainder is unexplained. The DNA gave D and trimming, while V, J and clone size come from that table. This sample holds around 140,000 clones; roughly 89% were observed only once. Roughly 3.9% of the sample belongs to the ten largest clones.

Here the chain combines TRBV6-6 and TRBJ1-5, with the identity of the D gene unclear. This clonotype was sampled from a man in his 60s with COVID-19, enrolled during active disease. Sequenced input: peripheral blood. The CDR3 is CASCPDGSNQPQHF. DNA sequence: TGTGCCAGCTGTCCCGACGGGAGCAATCAGCCCCAGCATTTT.